These T cell receptor beta chains were read from a single sample in a study of regulatory T cells in long-lasting Graves disease. TCRdb processed the multiplex PCR reads anew with MiXCR; each CDR3 protein has one entry. The sample records some 410,000 distinct CDR3 sequences, roughly 17% being singletons. The same specimen was also included in a second study, on T cells in Graves' hyperthyroidism and ophthalmopathy.

Sequencing used peripheral blood mononuclear cells (PBMCs), obtained at new diagnosis, from a patient treated with antithyroid drugs. The source is a woman in her twenties or thirties with Graves disease. CDR3s include the opening cysteine and the closing phenylalanine or tryptophan. D genes are given only for firm matches. Some rows mark clone size as missing; the rest say once, few, many or name a class of expanded clone.

abundance,v_gene,d_gene,j_gene,CDR3nt,CDR3aa
-,TRBV28,-,TRBJ2-3,TGTGCCAGCACCCCCCAGGGTTTCTCTAGCACAGATACGCAGTATTTT,CASTPQGFSSTDTQYF
-,TRBV27,TRBD1,TRBJ1-2,TGTGCCAGCAGTCCAAGGGGGACAGGGCTCTATGGCTACACCTTC,CASSPRGTGLYGYTF
many,TRBV12-3/TRBV12-4,TRBD1,TRBJ1-6,TGTGCCAGCAGTTTGGTGTCCGGGACAGGGGATTGGCATTCACCCCTCCACTTT,CASSLVSGTGDWHSPLHF
few,TRBV6-2/TRBV6-3,-,TRBJ2-2,TGTGCCAGCAGATCACCCCGGCGGCCGAACACCGGGGAGCTGTTTTTT,CASRSPRRPNTGELFF
-,TRBV9,-,TRBJ2-1,TGTGCCTGCAGTGGCGGCGACTCCTACAATGAGCAGTTCTTC,CACSGGDSYNEQFF
many,TRBV6-5,-,TRBJ2-5,TGTGCCAGCAGTTACTCGGGGGCAGAAGGGGGTGAGACCCAGTACTTC,CASSYSGAEGGETQYF
many,TRBV28,TRBD1,TRBJ2-7,TGTGCCAGCAGCCAATATGGGACAGGGACGTACGAGCAGTACTTC,CASSQYGTGTYEQYF
many,TRBV20-1,-,TRBJ2-7,TGCAGTGCTAGAGCAGGCCACGAGCAGTACTTC,CSARAGHEQYF
few,TRBV6-1,-,TRBJ1-3,TGTGCCAGCACCCGAAGGTGGGCACACGCCAGCTCTGGAAACACCATATATTTT,CASTRRWAHASSGNTIYF
-,TRBV19,-,TRBJ1-1,TGTGCCAGTTCGGGACCTCCGAACACTGAAGCTTTCTTT,CASSGPPNTEAFF